The next 29 T cell receptor beta chains were all read from a single sample in a study of blood T cell repertoires in COVID-19. The repertoire was sequenced with immunoSEQ multiplex PCR; TCRdb's copy has only in-frame clones and lacks some. The table lists around 110,000 clones, over 75% of them singletons. The sample taken for sequencing was peripheral blood. These receptors were obtained from a man between 60 and 75 years old with active or convalescent COVID-19.

The chain couples TRBV2 to TRBJ1-2; possible D gene TRBD1, 6 bases. The V gene lost 5 bases and the J gene lost 6 bases, with 16 bases spanning the gap. The CDR3 consists of 14 residues. Germline V gives CDR1 SNHLY, CDR2 FYNNEI. The CDR3 DNA sequence: TGTGCCAGCAGTACCAGCTCACAGGGTGATGGCTACACCTTC. As protein: CASSTSSQGDGYTF.

The CDR3 nucleotides are TGTGCCAGCAGCTCGGGGGGACTTCAGCCCCAGCATTTT. It encodes CASSSGGLQPQHF. V gene TRBV3-1 (or the pseudogene TRBV3-2) combines with J gene TRBJ1-5; a possible D gene is TRBD1 (5 bases). The ends were cut back, 5 bases at V and 6 bases at J, with 11 bases in the middle. In germline, CDR1 is LGHDT, CDR2 YNNKEL (reference sequence). The CDR3 consists of 13 residues.

The rearrangement uses TRBV11-2 and TRBJ2-7; 7 positions agree with TRBD1. This CDR3 is 14 amino acids long. After removal of 2 bases from V and 6 bases from J, the junction contained 7 bases not matched to a gene. Per the germline V gene, CDR1 is SGHAT and CDR2 is FQNNGV. The DNA of the CDR3 is TGTGCCAGCAGCTTATACGACAGGGTAGCCGAGCAGTACTTC. Encoded protein: CASSLYDRVAEQYF. Looking up the rest from reference TRBV11-2 and TRBJ2-7 gives the full variable domain: EAGVAQSPRYKIIEKRQSVAFWCNPISGHATLYWYQQILGQGPKLLIQFQNNGVVDDSQLPKDRFSAERLKGVDSTLKIQPAKLEDSAVYLCASSLYDRVAEQYFGPGTRLTVT.

V and J are TRBV4-3 and TRBJ2-2; 9 bases are a match to TRBD2. With V trimmed by 2 bases and J by 3 bases, 1 base remained unmatched. Germline lookup yields CDR1 LGHNA and CDR2 YSLEER. CDR3 length: 15 amino acids. The DNA of the CDR3 is TGCGCCAGCAGCCAATGGACTAGCGACACCGGGGAGCTGTTTTTT. Protein sequence: CASSQWTSDTGELFF.

A few counts support this clone. The CDR3 reads CASSSLLAGNGDTQYF. CDR3 nucleotides: TGTGCCAGCAGCTCCTTACTAGCGGGGAATGGGGATACGCAGTATTTT. The J gene is TRBJ2-3, the V gene TRBV7-3, with TRBD2 matching 10 bases. V shed 4 bases and J 6 bases; nucleotides not matched to a gene: 10. This CDR3 contains 16 residues. Germline CDR1 reads SGHTA; CDR2 reads FQGTGA.

A few counts support this clone. The rearrangement joins TRBV5-1 to TRBJ2-1; 9 bases match TRBD1. The CDR3 sequence is 14 residues long. V was pared by 4 bases and J by 4 bases, with 3 bases of the junction left unmatched. Germline V gives CDR1 SGHRS, CDR2 YFSETQ. The CDR3 sequence: CASSLGQGYNEQFF. The DNA of the CDR3 is TGCGCCAGCAGCCTAGGACAGGGGTACAATGAGCAGTTCTTC.

The chain uses TRBV19 and TRBJ2-5, with D perhaps matching TRBD1 (6 bases). The CDR3 sequence is 16 residues long. CDR1 and CDR2 from the germline V gene are LNHDA and SQIVND (reference sequence). The ends were cut back, 6 bases at V and 5 bases at J, with 22 bases in the middle. The CDR3 DNA follows: TGTGCCAGTAGCCCCCCGTCGGACCCTAGGGGGGAGACCCAGTACTTC. The encoded protein is CASSPPSDPRGETQYF.

The V and J genes are TRBV5-6 and TRBJ2-1; 11 bases map to TRBD2. Germline V gene sequence: CDR1 SGHDT, CDR2 YYEEEE. Trimming removed 5 bases from V and 3 bases from J; junction bases left unmatched: 7. This CDR3 spans 16 amino acids. The CDR3 bases are TGTGCCAGCAGACTTGGACTAGCGGGCAACTACAATGAGCAGTTCTTC. Translating it yields CASRLGLAGNYNEQFF.

The chain combines TRBV28 with TRBJ1-2, with D possibly matching TRBD1 (5 bases). The CDR3 covers 13 residues. Trimming removed 7 bases from V and 5 bases from J, with 14 bases in between. Germline values: CDR1 MDHEN, CDR2 SYDVKM. CDR3 DNA sequence: TGTGCCAGCACCCTGGAGACAGATTATGGCTACACCTTC. The encoded protein is CASTLETDYGYTF.

The V and J genes are TRBV29-1 and TRBJ2-1; D possibly corresponds to TRBD1 (5 bases). V was pared by 0 bases and J by 3 bases, with 9 bases between. This CDR3 has 14 residues. CDR1 is SQVTM, CDR2 ANQGSEA, per germline. The DNA of the CDR3 is TGCAGCGTTGAAGATCCCGACAGCTACAATGAGCAGTTCTTC. This encodes CSVEDPDSYNEQFF.

This sequence joins TRBV5-4 and TRBJ1-2; 10 bases match TRBD1. This CDR3 has 14 amino acids. Germline V gene data show CDR1 as SGHNT and CDR2 as YYREEE (reference sequence). Unmatched junction bases numbered 8, after V lost 4 bases and J lost 8 bases. CDR3 in amino acids: CASSPTGTGDGYTF. CDR3 nucleotide sequence: TGTGCCAGCAGCCCGACGGGGACAGGGGACGGCTACACCTTC.

The chain employs TRBV7-2 and TRBJ2-3, with 12 bases fitting TRBD2. V shed 6 bases, J shed 5 bases, and the junction held 3 bases outside the gene matches. The germline V gene has CDR1 SGHTA and CDR2 FQGNSA. This CDR3 region has 14 residues. The CDR3 protein is CASSLGLAGDTQYF. The DNA of the CDR3 is TGTGCCAGCAGTCTGGGACTAGCGGGAGATACGCAGTATTTT.

This chain links TRBV11-3 with TRBJ2-7; 7 nucleotides align to TRBD1. The V segment lost 3 bases and the J segment 3 bases; nucleotides outside the gene matches: 5. The V gene's germline CDR1 is SGHNT and CDR2 YENEEA. This CDR3 comprises 14 residues. Here the CDR3 DNA reads TGTGCCAGCAGCTTCCGGGACAGCGACTACGAGCAGTACTTC. It yields the protein CASSFRDSDYEQYF.

V and J are TRBV7-2 and TRBJ1-3; D possibly corresponds to TRBD1 (5 bases). The germline V and J ends were trimmed by 5 bases and 2 bases, with 13 bases remaining between them. The CDR3 has 15 residues. Germline V gene sequence: CDR1 SGHTA, CDR2 FQGNSA. The CDR3 is CASSRGGGTGNTIYF. The CDR3 coding sequence is TGTGCCAGCAGCCGGGGGGGTGGTACTGGAAACACCATATATTTT.

This chain connects TRBV18 to TRBJ1-5; D not certain. Between the trimmed V and J ends, which lost 0 bases and 1 base, there was a span of 7 bases. CDR3 size: 15 residues. Germline-derived CDR1 and CDR2 are KGHSH and LQKENI. The CDR3 DNA follows: TGTGCCAGCTCACCACCCGGGTTGAGCAATCAGCCCCAGCATTTT. This codes for CASSPPGLSNQPQHF.

The chain uses TRBV29-1 and TRBJ2-7; TRBD2 is a possible D gene (6 bases). Germline V gene lookup returns CDR1 SQVTM and CDR2 ANQGSEA. With 3 bases removed from V and 6 bases from J, the gap between germline ends came to 15 bases. The CDR3 spans 13 residues. In DNA form, the CDR3 reads TGCAGCGTTGAGGTTGGCGGGACGGGCGAGCAGTACTTC. This encodes CSVEVGGTGEQYF.

This clone was found a few times. The J gene is TRBJ2-1, the V gene TRBV19, with D possibly being TRBD1 (8 bases). The CDR3 runs to 16 residues. V lost 6 bases to trimming and J lost 7 bases, with 22 bases between them. Germline V lookup: CDR1 LNHDA, CDR2 SQIVND (reference sequence). The CDR3 is CASSRQGTISKNEQFF. The CDR3 bases are TGTGCCAGTAGCAGACAGGGGACTATCTCTAAAAATGAGCAGTTCTTC.

This clone turned up a few times. The CDR3 bases are TGTGCCACTAGACCTAGCGGGAATACAGATACGCAGTATTTT. This sequence encodes CATRPSGNTDTQYF. This chain joins TRBV19 and TRBJ2-3, with 9 nucleotides matching TRBD2. The CDR3 is 14 amino acids. Germline CDR1 and CDR2: LNHDA and SQIVND (reference sequence). The V and J ends lost 10 bases and 3 bases, in that order; junction bases with no gene match: 8.

The V gene is TRBV19, the J gene TRBJ2-7; 10 bases align to TRBD1. This CDR3 spans 13 amino acids. The germline V gene has CDR1 LNHDA and CDR2 SQIVND (reference sequence). The junction had 8 bases not matched to a gene; V was cut back by 9 bases and J by 6 bases. The CDR3 spells CASDPTGGAEQYF. DNA of the CDR3: TGTGCCAGCGATCCGACAGGGGGCGCCGAGCAGTACTTC.

The chain links TRBV6-5 to TRBJ2-4, with 8 bases matching TRBD1. Germline lookup yields CDR1 MNHEY and CDR2 SVGAGI. CDR3 size: 15 residues. V was pared by 5 bases and J by 5 bases, with 8 bases of the junction left unmatched. For the CDR3, the DNA is TGTGCCAGCAGTCGAGACAGGGGATTTGAAAACATTCAGTACTTC. Its protein product is CASSRDRGFENIQYF.

This sequence joins TRBV14 and TRBJ2-5; 15 bases are shared with TRBD2. CDR3 size: 15 residues. The junction had 2 bases not matched to a gene; V was cut back by 4 bases and J by 5 bases. Germline CDR1 SGHDN, CDR2 FVKESK. The CDR3 is CASSPGLAGGETQYF. The CDR3 region has the DNA TGTGCCAGCAGCCCCGGACTAGCGGGAGGGGAGACCCAGTACTTC.

The chain carries TRBV9 and TRBJ1-4, with 9 positions matching TRBD1. V gave up 5 bases and J gave up 7 bases; unmatched junction bases: 6. Germline V gene sequence: CDR1 SGDLS, CDR2 YYNGEE. CDR3 length: 14 residues. The CDR3 is CASSADRGVEKLFF. CDR3 coding DNA: TGTGCCAGCAGTGCGGACAGGGGAGTTGAAAAACTGTTTTTT.

This rearrangement joins TRBV27 to TRBJ2-3, with 12 positions matching TRBD2. This CDR3 spans 17 amino acids. The V gene's germline CDR1 is MNHEY and CDR2 SMNVEV (reference sequence). Trimming cost V 2 bases and J 4 bases; bases outside gene matches: 7. CDR3 in DNA: TGTGCCAGCAGTTTACTGACTAGCGGGAGAGGTGCAGATACGCAGTATTTT. This translates into CASSLLTSGRGADTQYF.

The rearrangement links TRBV30 to TRBJ2-7; D call uncertain. The V and J ends lost 2 bases and 4 bases respectively, with 9 bases between them. The length of the CDR3 is 12 residues. Germline V CDR1 and CDR2: GTSNPN, SVGIG (reference sequence). CDR3: CAWSPRSYEQYF. The CDR3 coding sequence is TGTGCCTGGAGTCCTCGCAGTTACGAGCAGTACTTC.

The chain is built from TRBV7-8 and TRBJ2-3; D gene unclear. V lost 0 bases and J lost 0, with 7 bases in between. This CDR3 has 15 residues. Germline CDR1 is SGHVS and CDR2 is FQNEAQ. The CDR3 nucleotides read TGTGCCAGCAGCTTAGCCTACCCTAGCACAGATACGCAGTATTTT. Protein sequence: CASSLAYPSTDTQYF.

The chain couples TRBV3-1 (or the pseudogene TRBV3-2) to TRBJ2-2, with 9 bases lining up with TRBD2. Germline V lookup: CDR1 LGHDT, CDR2 YNNKEL (reference sequence). This CDR3 contains 16 residues. V shed 2 bases and J 4 bases; nucleotides not matched to a gene: 5. CDR3 sequence (DNA): TGTGCCAGCAGCCAATCGTTAGCGGGAGTCACCGGGGAGCTGTTTTTT. This gives the protein CASSQSLAGVTGELFF.

V gene TRBV27 combines with J gene TRBJ1-2, with unresolved D. Germline CDR1 MNHEY, CDR2 SMNVEV (reference sequence). The CDR3 contains 13 residues. V lost 2 bases and J 4 bases, leaving 8 bases between the germline ends. The CDR3 DNA sequence: TGTGCCAGCAGTTTAAACGGAGGCTATGGCTACACCTTC. Translated, it gives CASSLNGGYGYTF.

The chain links TRBV6-1 to TRBJ2-7; tentative D call: TRBD1 (5 bases). CDR1 MNHNS and CDR2 SASEGT come from the germline V gene. With 2 bases removed from V and 6 bases from J, the gap between germline ends came to 11 bases. This CDR3 region has 13 residues. The CDR3 DNA follows: TGTGCCAGCAGTGAAATTCCAGGGTTCGAGCAGTACTTC. The encoded protein is CASSEIPGFEQYF.

V usage is TRBV3-1 (or the pseudogene TRBV3-2) and J usage is TRBJ1-4; D is perhaps TRBD1 (5 bases). CDR3 length: 14 amino acids. CDR1 LGHDT and CDR2 YNNKEL come from the germline V gene (reference sequence). V lost 1 base and J 8 bases, leaving 11 bases between the germline ends. CDR3 sequence (DNA): TGTGCCAGCAGCCAAGCCAGGGTTAACGAAAAACTGTTTTTT. Translating gives CASSQARVNEKLFF.